The TCR beta chain under discussion was sequenced for a study of OX40 agonist ivuxolimab in advanced cancers. Study-level background: Patient treatment consisted of intravenous ivuxolimab administration every 2 weeks at 0.01 to 10 mg/kg. Three dose-escalation patients had partial responses: one with hepatocellular carcinoma and two with cutaneous melanoma.

Study-level results: Within 6 weeks, CD4+ and CD8+ blood T cells expanded clonally at 0.1 to 3.0 mg/kg. Clonal expansion among partial responders at 0.1-3.0 mg/kg ranked near the lowest.

There are 11 residues in the CDR3. Details on this clone: Its antigen is unknown.

Produced via immunoSEQ multiplex PCR; TCRdb's table is partial and in-frame only. The data show 70,000 or so clones, about 90% seen once. V and J are TRBV21-1 and TRBJ2-7; TRBD1, the table's D call, was not compared with the DNA. TRBV21-1 is flagged as a pseudogene. This TCR was sampled from an adult with an advanced solid tumor such as melanoma, head and neck, liver or kidney cancer. The starting material was CD4+ or CD8+ T cells sorted from blood, obtained in a trial of the OX40 agonist ivuxolimab. The CDR3 DNA sequence: TGTGCCAGCAGCCCCCCGCCAGGACAGTACTTC. Protein: CASSPPPGQYF.